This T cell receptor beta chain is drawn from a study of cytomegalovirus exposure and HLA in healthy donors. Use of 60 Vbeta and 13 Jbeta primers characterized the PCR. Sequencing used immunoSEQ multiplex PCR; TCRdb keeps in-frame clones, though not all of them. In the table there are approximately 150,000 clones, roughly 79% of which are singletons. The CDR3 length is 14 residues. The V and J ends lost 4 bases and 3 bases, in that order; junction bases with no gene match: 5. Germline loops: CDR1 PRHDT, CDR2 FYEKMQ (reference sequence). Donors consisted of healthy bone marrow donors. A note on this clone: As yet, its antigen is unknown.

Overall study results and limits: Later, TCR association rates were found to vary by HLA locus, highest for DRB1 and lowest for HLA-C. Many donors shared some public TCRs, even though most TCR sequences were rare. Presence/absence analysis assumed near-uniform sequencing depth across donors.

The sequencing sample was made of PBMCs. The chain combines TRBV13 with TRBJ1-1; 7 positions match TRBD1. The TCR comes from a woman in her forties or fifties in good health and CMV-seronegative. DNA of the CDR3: TGTGCCAGCAGCTGGAGGGGGCCGGACACTGAAGCTTTCTTT. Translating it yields CASSWRGPDTEAFF. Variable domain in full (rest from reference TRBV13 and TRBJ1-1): AAGVIQSPRHLIKEKRETATLKCYPIPRHDTVYWYQQGPGQDPQFLISFYEKMQSDKGSIPDRFSAQQFSDYHSELNMSSLELGDSALYFCASSWRGPDTEAFFGQGTRLTVV.